These 30 T cell receptor beta chains share one sample of origin, sequenced in a study of cytomegalovirus exposure and HLA in healthy donors (dated by TCRdb to between 2016 and 2019). Libraries were built with the immunoSEQ multiplex PCR assay. For the multiplex PCR, a mixture combining 60 forward primers for TCR Vbeta segments and 13 reverse primers for TCR Jbeta segments was used. TCRdb re-hosts the immuneACCESS table, in-frame sequences only. Its copies lack some clones; in the studies checked, an unresolved V gene accounts for under half of them, and the cause for the rest is not known. The sample profile shows 150,000 to 200,000 clones; approximately 85% of them were found once. The ten top clones hold about a tenth of the sample. Sequenced: PBMCs. The receptor set was obtained from a man aged 18-30 years in good health and CMV-seropositive.

This clone was seen a single time. J is TRBJ1-5 and V is TRBV7-9; a weak D match, TRBD1 (5 bases). The CDR3 totals 16 residues. V was pared by 0 bases and J by 5 bases, with 14 bases between. Per the germline V gene, CDR1 is SEHNR and CDR2 is FQNEAQ (reference sequence). In DNA, the CDR3 is TGTGCCAGCAGCTTAGCAGATTTGCAGGGCCATCAGCCCCAGCATTTT. Translated: CASSLADLQGHQPQHF.

This clone was observed a few times. The chain combines TRBV7-2 with TRBJ2-7; the match to TRBD2 covers 14 bases. Germline CDR1 SGHTA, CDR2 FQGNSA. Losses at the gene ends were 5 bases for V and 1 base for J; bases not matched to a gene: 7. The CDR3 has 17 amino acids. The CDR3 DNA reads TGTGCCAGCAGCCCCGGGACTAGCGGGGGAGGTTCCTACGAGCAGTACTTC. Translated: CASSPGTSGGGSYEQYF. Combining the CDR3 with reference TRBV7-2 and TRBJ2-7 gives the whole variable domain GAGVSQSPSNKVTEKGKDVELRCDPISGHTALYWYRQSLGQGLEFLIYFQGNSAPDKSGLPSDRFSAERTGGSVSTLTIQRTQQEDSAVYLCASSPGTSGGGSYEQYFGPGTRLTVT.

The V call is TRBV19, the J call TRBJ1-1, with D possibly TRBD1 on 5 matching bases. CDR1 is LNHDA and CDR2 is SQIVND in the germline V gene (reference sequence). Trimming cost V 3 bases and J 0 bases, with 11 bases left between them. The CDR3 is 15 residues long. In DNA form, the CDR3 reads TGTGCCAGTAGTATTAGGGTAGGGGTGAACACTGAAGCTTTCTTT. The encoded protein is CASSIRVGVNTEAFF.

This chain connects TRBV5-8 to TRBJ2-2, with D hard to call. The V end lost 1 base, the J end lost 4 bases, and 11 bases lay between the germline ends. Germline CDR1 SGHTS, CDR2 YDEGEE. This CDR3 comprises 15 residues. CDR3 amino acids: CASSLLRASTGELFF. The CDR3 DNA sequence: TGTGCCAGCAGCTTGCTCCGAGCGAGCACCGGGGAGCTGTTTTTT.

The rearrangement uses TRBV27 and TRBJ1-6; the D gene is possibly TRBD1 (5 bases). V dropped 8 bases and J dropped 10 bases, with 18 bases sitting between them. This CDR3 spans 14 amino acids. Germline assignment: CDR1 MNHEY and CDR2 SMNVEV (reference sequence). CDR3 coding DNA: TGTGCCAGCGCCTCGTCAGGGCCAAGGTCACCCCTCCACTTT. This translates into CASASSGPRSPLHF.

This sequence joins TRBV18 and TRBJ2-1, with a tentative D call TRBD2 (6 bases). CDR3 length: 13 residues. V shed 3 bases and J shed 10 bases, with 13 bases lying between them. Germline V CDR1 and CDR2: KGHSH, LQKENI. CDR3 region: CASSPGTFVEQFF. CDR3 nucleotides: TGTGCCAGCTCACCCGGGACTTTCGTCGAGCAGTTCTTC.

This clone was observed a handful of times. V is TRBV5-1 and J is TRBJ1-4; D might be TRBD1 (6 bases). The CDR3 length is 13 residues. Germline V gene data show CDR1 as SGHRS and CDR2 as YFSETQ. V lost 2 bases, J lost 7 bases, and 9 bases lay in between. The CDR3 here is CASSFGGFEKLFF. CDR3 nucleotides: TGCGCCAGCAGCTTTGGGGGCTTTGAAAAACTGTTTTTT.

The chain is built from TRBV15 and TRBJ1-6, with TRBD1 matching over 9 bases. The length of the CDR3 is 17 residues. V lost 5 bases and J lost 0; bases outside the gene matches: 5. Germline V CDR1 and CDR2: LNHNV, YYDKDF (reference sequence). The chain's CDR3 is CATSPGQGNSYNSPLHF. CDR3 sequence (DNA): TGTGCCACCAGCCCGGGACAGGGAAACTCCTATAATTCACCCCTCCACTTT. The full variable domain, with the rest looked up from reference TRBV15 and TRBJ1-6, is DAMVIQNPRYQVTQFGKPVTLSCSQTLNHNVMYWYQQKSSQAPKLLFHYYDKDFNNEADTPDNFQSRRPNTSFCFLDIRSPGLGDTAMYLCATSPGQGNSYNSPLHFGNGTRLTVT.

J is TRBJ1-1 and V is TRBV10-3; 9 bases fit TRBD1. This CDR3 has 16 residues. V lost 6 bases and J lost 0; bases outside the gene matches: 8. Germline CDR1 reads ENHRY; CDR2 reads SYGVKD. Here the CDR3 DNA reads TGTGCCATCAGCCGAGGACAGGGGATAGTGAACACTGAAGCTTTCTTT. The encoded protein is CAISRGQGIVNTEAFF.

The chain uses TRBV7-9 and TRBJ1-1; D is undetermined. CDR1 is SEHNR, CDR2 FQNEAQ, per germline (reference sequence). V dropped 1 base and J dropped 3 bases, with 6 bases sitting between them. The CDR3 loop spans 13 amino acids. The CDR3 DNA follows: TGTGCCAGCAGCTTAGACCAGTACACTGAAGCTTTCTTT. It is translated as CASSLDQYTEAFF.

The chain has TRBV10-2 and TRBJ1-5; D might be TRBD1 (6 bases). Per germline, CDR1 WSHSY and CDR2 SAAADI. The CDR3 runs to 15 residues. V lost 3 bases and J 4 bases, leaving 13 bases between the germline ends. CDR3 sequence: CASSDLLQGNQPQHF. CDR3 bases: TGCGCCAGCAGTGATTTACTGCAGGGGAATCAGCCCCAGCATTTT.

With respect to this clone: A junction boundary mismatches the germline segment, possibly from a read error. The V gene is TRBV19, the J gene TRBJ2-2; D may correspond to TRBD1 or TRBD2 (6 bases each). The CDR3 is 16 residues long. CDR1 is LNHDA and CDR2 is SQIVND in the germline V gene (reference sequence). The CDR3 DNA is TGTACCAGTAGTACAGGGACTGGTCGAGACGGCGGGGAGCTGTTTTTT. It codes for CTSSTGTGRDGGELFF. The whole variable domain, remainder taken from reference TRBV19 and TRBJ2-2, is DGGITQSPKYLFRKEGQNVTLSCEQNLNHDAMYWYRQDPGQGLRLIYYSQIVNDFQKGDIAEGYSVSREKKESFPLTVTSAQKNPTAFYLCTSSTGTGRDGGELFFGEGSRLTVL.

The chain uses TRBV6-4 and TRBJ2-2; tentative D call: TRBD2 (5 bases). This CDR3 comprises 15 residues. Trimming pared 3 bases from V and 7 bases from J, leaving 15 bases between. CDR1 and CDR2 from the germline V gene are MRHNA and SNTAGT. The CDR3 loop is CASSEAATLNGELFF. The CDR3, as DNA: TGTGCCAGCAGTGAAGCGGCCACCTTAAACGGGGAGCTGTTTTTT.

The chain recombines TRBV7-2 with TRBJ1-1, with no clear D. Germline CDR1 and CDR2: SGHTA and FQGNSA. Trimming stripped 5 bases from V and 3 bases from J, with 19 bases between. There are 16 residues in the CDR3. CDR3 DNA: TGTGCCAGCAGCCTCGGCCCACCGGTAGCGGACACTGAAGCTTTCTTT. It encodes CASSLGPPVADTEAFF.

The chain is built from TRBV7-3 and TRBJ1-1; D may be TRBD1 (5 bases). This CDR3 spans 16 amino acids. With 5 bases removed from V and 0 bases from J, the gap between germline ends came to 16 bases. Germline CDR1 and CDR2: SGHTA and FQGTGA. The CDR3 DNA sequence: TGTGCCAGCAGCCGGAGACGGGGGGTATTGAACACTGAAGCTTTCTTT. It encodes CASSRRRGVLNTEAFF.

This rearrangement joins TRBV7-6 to TRBJ2-7, with D maybe TRBD2 (6 bases). Trimming shortened V by 3 bases and J by 0 bases, and 6 bases separated the two germline ends. Germline V gene lookup returns CDR1 SGHVS and CDR2 FNYEAQ. This CDR3 contains 13 residues. The CDR3 nucleotides read TGTGCCAGCAGCTTCGGGAGCTCCTACGAGCAGTACTTC. Translation gives CASSFGSSYEQYF.

The chain carries TRBV4-1 and TRBJ2-1; D is unresolved. V lost 2 bases, J lost 4 bases, and 3 bases lay in between. Germline V gene data show CDR1 as MGHRA and CDR2 as YSYEKL. This CDR3 has 12 residues. The CDR3 spells CASSQQYNEQFF. CDR3 DNA: TGCGCCAGCAGCCAACAATACAATGAGCAGTTCTTC.

The chain joins TRBV11-2 to TRBJ1-3; TRBD1 might be the D (5 bases). The CDR3 runs to 15 residues. The V gene lost 4 bases and the J gene lost 1 base, with 11 bases spanning the gap. The germline V gene encodes CDR1 SGHAT and CDR2 FQNNGV. The CDR3 spells CASSSLQGSGNTIYF. The DNA of the CDR3 is TGTGCCAGCAGCTCCCTGCAGGGATCTGGAAACACCATATATTTT.

The rearrangement joins TRBV2 to TRBJ2-1, with 7 bases fitting TRBD1. Germline CDR1 reads SNHLY; CDR2 reads FYNNEI. V lost 6 bases to trimming and J lost 2 bases; unmatched junction nucleotides: 7. The CDR3 runs to 15 residues. Written as DNA, the CDR3 is TGTGCCAGCAGGAGCCGGGACAGCCCCTACAATGAGCAGTTCTTC. This encodes CASRSRDSPYNEQFF.

This sequence joins TRBV5-5 and TRBJ2-3, with 7 nucleotides matching TRBD2. V lost 2 bases to trimming and J lost 2 bases; unmatched junction nucleotides: 2. Germline V CDR1 and CDR2: SGHKS, YYEKEE (reference sequence). The CDR3 contains 14 residues. The chain's CDR3 is CASSLAGYTDTQYF. The DNA of the CDR3 is TGTGCCAGCAGCTTAGCGGGGTACACAGATACGCAGTATTTT. The variable domain in full, with the rest retrieved from reference TRBV5-5 and TRBJ2-3, is DAGVTQSPTHLIKTRGQQVTLRCSPISGHKSVSWYQQVLGQGPQFIFQYYEKEERGRGNFPDRFSARQFPNYSSELNVNALLLGDSALYLCASSLAGYTDTQYFGPGTRLTVL.

J is TRBJ1-5 and V is TRBV7-2, with 8 bases matching TRBD1. After removal of 5 bases from V and 4 bases from J, the junction contained 4 bases not matched to a gene. The CDR3 runs to 14 residues. Germline loops: CDR1 SGHTA, CDR2 FQGNSA. CDR3 coding DNA: TGTGCCAGCAGCGGAGGGACAGGTAATCAGCCCCAGCATTTT. This sequence encodes CASSGGTGNQPQHF.

The chain couples TRBV7-2 to TRBJ2-3; 8 bases map to TRBD1. Unmatched junction bases numbered 8, after V lost 3 bases and J lost 6 bases. Germline V CDR1 and CDR2: SGHTA, FQGNSA. The CDR3 is 15 amino acids. CDR3 nucleotide sequence: TGTGCCAGCAGCTTCGGACAGGGTAGTATTGATACGCAGTATTTT. Translated: CASSFGQGSIDTQYF. The full variable domain, with the rest looked up from reference TRBV7-2 and TRBJ2-3, is GAGVSQSPSNKVTEKGKDVELRCDPISGHTALYWYRQSLGQGLEFLIYFQGNSAPDKSGLPSDRFSAERTGGSVSTLTIQRTQQEDSAVYLCASSFGQGSIDTQYFGPGTRLTVL.

V gene TRBV5-1 combines with J gene TRBJ2-3; D not certain. Trimming took off 0 bases at V and 2 bases at J, with 7 bases between the two ends. There are 14 residues in the CDR3. Germline V gives CDR1 SGHRS, CDR2 YFSETQ. The CDR3 DNA sequence: TGCGCCAGCAGCTTGGCTGCGGACACAGATACGCAGTATTTT. Amino acid sequence: CASSLAADTDTQYF.

The chain joins TRBV18 to TRBJ2-7, with D maybe TRBD1 (6 bases). The CDR3 runs to 16 residues. CDR1 and CDR2 (germline): KGHSH, LQKENI. V was shortened by 3 bases and J by 3 bases, with 18 bases between the two germline ends. This chain's CDR3 is CASSPLHPGVGYEQYF. The CDR3 DNA reads as TGTGCCAGCTCACCCCTGCATCCAGGGGTAGGCTACGAGCAGTACTTC.

This chain connects TRBV4-1 to TRBJ2-1, with 9 bases that match TRBD2. V shed 1 base, J shed 8 bases, and the junction held 6 bases outside the gene matches. Germline values: CDR1 MGHRA, CDR2 YSYEKL. CDR3 length: 15 amino acids. The CDR3 coding sequence is TGCGCCAGCAGCCAAGTGGGCGGGGGGGCCGATGAGCAGTTCTTC. This gives the protein CASSQVGGGADEQFF.

The CDR3 region is CASSLVVTGSSDTQYF. DNA for the CDR3: TGTGCCAGCAGCTTAGTCGTCACAGGGAGTTCAGATACGCAGTATTTT. The chain combines TRBV7-8 with TRBJ2-3; possibly TRBD1 for D (6 bases). Deletions cut 1 base from V and 4 bases from J, with 15 bases between. The CDR3 runs to 16 residues. CDR1 and CDR2 (germline): SGHVS, FQNEAQ.

The chain recombines TRBV5-1 with TRBJ1-1, with a tentative D call TRBD1 (5 bases). Deletions cut 0 bases from V and 7 bases from J, with 10 bases between. The CDR3 has 13 residues. Germline CDR1 SGHRS, CDR2 YFSETQ. The CDR3 DNA is TGCGCCAGCAGCTTGGGGCCAGGGAATGAAGCTTTCTTT. This gives the protein CASSLGPGNEAFF.

V and J are TRBV18 and TRBJ1-2, with a weak D call TRBD1 (5 bases). Germline V gene data show CDR1 as KGHSH and CDR2 as LQKENI. The ends were cut back, 4 bases at V and 8 bases at J, with 20 bases in the middle. The CDR3 covers 15 residues. The CDR3 DNA reads as TGTGCCAGCTCACAGGCCGGCAGGGATCTTTGGGGCTACACCTTC. The encoded protein is CASSQAGRDLWGYTF.

The rearrangement uses TRBV6-1 and TRBJ2-7; TRBD1 matches 8 bases. The CDR3 is 17 amino acids. V was clipped by 2 bases and J by 4 bases; unmatched bases: 13. Germline V gene lookup returns CDR1 MNHNS and CDR2 SASEGT. CDR3 nucleotide sequence: TGTGCCAGCAGTGAACAGGACAGGGAAGTCATCGCGTACGAGCAGTACTTC. It is translated as CASSEQDREVIAYEQYF.

The V call is TRBV30, the J call TRBJ1-3, with 7 bases lining up with TRBD1. There are 13 residues in the CDR3. Germline loops: CDR1 GTSNPN, CDR2 SVGIG (reference sequence). V was clipped by 5 bases and J by 2 bases; unmatched bases: 3. The CDR3, as DNA: TGTGCCTGGGCTGACAGGGCTGGAAACACCATATATTTT. Encoded protein: CAWADRAGNTIYF.